Below are 32 T cell receptor beta chains sequenced from a single sample in a study of blood T cell repertoires in COVID-19. Assay used: immunoSEQ multiplex PCR; TCRdb lists only in-frame clones, some missing. The data hold about 160,000 clones, with 85% observed a single time. The sequenced material came from peripheral blood. The receptor source for this set is a human donor with acute or convalescent COVID-19. The donor label of this sample is uncertain.

This sequence joins TRBV19 and TRBJ1-6, with TRBD1 identical over 10 bases. The ends lost 6 bases at V and 6 bases at J; junction bases unmatched: 5. The CDR3 spans 15 residues. Germline assignment: CDR1 LNHDA and CDR2 SQIVND (reference sequence). CDR3 DNA: TGTGCCAGTAGAACGGACAGGGGGTTTAATTCACCCCTCCACTTT. It encodes CASRTDRGFNSPLHF.

The J gene is TRBJ2-1, the V gene TRBV5-8; TRBD2 matches 9 bases. The CDR3 consists of 19 residues. J lost 4 bases, V lost 0 bases, and 14 bases had no gene match. Germline V lookup: CDR1 SGHTS, CDR2 YDEGEE. The CDR3: CASSLVSAGGLKYYNEQFF. CDR3 coding DNA: TGTGCCAGCAGCTTGGTATCAGCGGGGGGCCTTAAATATTACAATGAGCAGTTCTTC.

The genes are TRBV11-2 and TRBJ1-1; D gene unclear. CDR1 is SGHAT, CDR2 FQNNGV, per germline. CDR3 length: 13 residues. With 4 bases removed from V and 4 bases from J, the gap between germline ends came to 10 bases. For the CDR3, the DNA is TGTGCCAGCAGCTCCCAAGGACTCACTGAAGCTTTCTTT. Its translation is CASSSQGLTEAFF.

The chain has TRBV18 and TRBJ1-5; a weak D match, TRBD1 (5 bases). This CDR3 region has 15 residues. Trimming took off 3 bases at V and 6 bases at J, with 15 bases between the two ends. The germline V gene encodes CDR1 KGHSH and CDR2 LQKENI. CDR3: CASSPTSGNGQPQHF. The CDR3 nucleotides are TGTGCCAGCTCACCCACTTCAGGGAACGGTCAGCCCCAGCATTTT. Using reference TRBV18 and TRBJ1-5 for the parts outside the CDR3, the full variable domain is NAGVMQNPRHLVRRRGQEARLRCSPMKGHSHVYWYRQLPEEGLKFMVYLQKENIIDESGMPKERFSAEFPKEGPSILRIQQVVRGDSAAYFCASSPTSGNGQPQHFGDGTRLSIL.

The V and J genes are TRBV6-4 and TRBJ1-5; possibly TRBD1 for D (6 bases). Germline-derived CDR1 and CDR2 are MRHNA and SNTAGT. Trimming pared 8 bases from V and 4 bases from J, leaving 30 bases between. The CDR3 has 19 residues. The CDR3 reads CASLRLAVQGAGNNQPQHF. The DNA of the CDR3 is TGTGCCAGCCTCCGTCTGGCGGTACAGGGAGCAGGGAATAATCAGCCCCAGCATTTT.

The chain recombines TRBV11-1 with TRBJ1-5; no reliable D call. This CDR3 comprises 13 residues. CDR1 SGHAT and CDR2 FQDESV come from the germline V gene (reference sequence). Trimming removed 3 bases from V and 4 bases from J, with 7 bases in between. CDR3 sequence (DNA): TGTGCCAGCAGCTTTGGAGGTAATCAGCCCCAGCATTTT. Translated: CASSFGGNQPQHF.

The V gene is TRBV28, the J gene TRBJ2-3; 10 nucleotides agree with TRBD2. The CDR3 is 14 residues long. CDR1 is MDHEN, CDR2 SYDVKM, per germline. Trimming cost V 5 bases and J 7 bases; bases outside gene matches: 6. The CDR3 region has the DNA TGTGCCAGCAGTCCTAGCGGGGGCGGGAATACGCAGTATTTT. This sequence encodes CASSPSGGGNTQYF.

In this sample, this clone turned up a few times. The V and J genes are TRBV30 and TRBJ1-6; D is unresolved. The V end lost 2 bases, the J end lost 10 bases, and 15 bases lay between the germline ends. Germline CDR1 reads GTSNPN; CDR2 reads SVGIG (reference sequence). The CDR3 runs 14 residues. CDR3: CAWSSTDSRSPLHF. CDR3 DNA: TGTGCCTGGAGTTCGACCGACTCTCGGTCACCCCTCCACTTT.

V is TRBV19 and J is TRBJ1-5; TRBD1 matches at 7 bases. The CDR3 runs to 17 residues. CDR1 and CDR2 from the germline V gene are LNHDA and SQIVND (reference sequence). Unmatched junction bases numbered 15, after V lost 5 bases and J lost 5 bases. DNA of the CDR3: TGTGCCAGTAGTTCGGACAGGTTTTATCGGGGTGATCAGCCCCAGCATTTT. Encoded protein: CASSSDRFYRGDQPQHF.

This chain joins TRBV19 and TRBJ2-5; 14 positions agree with TRBD2. Germline V gene lookup returns CDR1 LNHDA and CDR2 SQIVND (reference sequence). V shed 3 bases and J 7 bases; nucleotides not matched to a gene: 7. The CDR3 has 16 residues. The CDR3 sequence: CASSIGTSGGIMTQYF. Here the CDR3 DNA reads TGTGCCAGTAGTATCGGGACTAGCGGGGGAATTATGACCCAGTACTTC.

This chain links TRBV6-6 with TRBJ2-1, with 8 nucleotides matching TRBD2. The CDR3 totals 15 residues. Germline V gene sequence: CDR1 MNHNY, CDR2 SVGAGI (reference sequence). Trimming cost V 6 bases and J 5 bases; bases outside gene matches: 9. CDR3 amino acids: CASSSRGGSNNEQFF. CDR3 in DNA: TGTGCCAGCAGCTCCCGGGGGGGCTCGAACAATGAGCAGTTCTTC.

This chain connects TRBV7-6 to TRBJ1-5; 9 positions agree with TRBD1. The CDR3 runs to 15 residues. Trimming cost V 5 bases and J 2 bases; bases outside gene matches: 4. From germline, CDR1 is SGHVS and CDR2 FNYEAQ. CDR3 in amino acids: CASSARTGGNQPQHF. The CDR3 coding sequence is TGTGCCAGCAGCGCCCGGACAGGGGGCAATCAGCCCCAGCATTTT.

This rearrangement joins TRBV7-9 to TRBJ2-1; perhaps TRBD1 as D (5 bases). V lost 9 bases and J lost 5, with 20 bases in between. The germline CDR1 and CDR2 sequences are SEHNR and FQNEAQ (reference sequence). This CDR3 is built from 15 residues. The CDR3 region is CASFQGRVSHNEQFF. The CDR3 region has the DNA TGTGCCAGTTTTCAGGGCAGAGTATCCCACAATGAGCAGTTCTTC. The entire variable domain, with the rest obtained from reference TRBV7-9 and TRBJ2-1, is as follows: DTGVSQNPRHKITKRGQNVTFRCDPISEHNRLYWYRQTLGQGPEFLTYFQNEAQLEKSRLLSDRFSAERPKGSFSTLEIQRTEQGDSAMYLCASFQGRVSHNEQFFGPGTRLTVL.

The rearrangement links TRBV11-2 to TRBJ2-1, with TRBD2 matching over 8 bases. There are 15 residues in the CDR3. Trimming removed 1 base from V and 4 bases from J; junction bases left unmatched: 3. Germline CDR1 and CDR2: SGHAT and FQNNGV. CDR3 loop: CASSLVGGDYNEQFF. Written as DNA, the CDR3 is TGTGCCAGCAGCTTAGTCGGGGGGGATTACAATGAGCAGTTCTTC.

V usage is TRBV15 and J usage is TRBJ2-7; no definite D call. Trimming shortened V by 1 base and J by 3 bases, and 10 bases separated the two germline ends. From germline, CDR1 is LNHNV and CDR2 YYDKDF (reference sequence). This CDR3 is 14 amino acids long. CDR3 nucleotides: TGTGCCACCAGCAGAGCAGACTTACACTACGAGCAGTACTTC. It is translated as CATSRADLHYEQYF.

This chain uses TRBV11-3 with TRBJ2-3; D unresolved. CDR1 and CDR2 from the germline V gene are SGHNT and YENEEA. V gave up 5 bases and J gave up 3 bases, with 12 bases separating them. The CDR3 covers 14 residues. DNA for the CDR3: TGTGCCAGCAGCCTTTCGTCCAGAACAGATACGCAGTATTTT. Amino acid sequence: CASSLSSRTDTQYF. The full variable domain, in which reference TRBV11-3 and TRBJ2-3 provide the parts outside the CDR3, is EAGVVQSPRYKIIEKKQPVAFWCNPISGHNTLYWYLQNLGQGPELLIRYENEEAVDDSQLPKDRFSAERLKGVDSTLKIQPAELGDSAVYLCASSLSSRTDTQYFGPGTRLTVL.

The V and J genes are TRBV3-1 (or the pseudogene TRBV3-2) and TRBJ1-2, with unresolved D. The CDR3 is 14 amino acids. CDR1 is LGHDT, CDR2 YNNKEL, per germline (reference sequence). Between the trimmed V and J ends, which lost 6 bases and 7 bases, there was a span of 18 bases. The CDR3 DNA sequence: TGTGCCAGCAGTACCGTCGGGAGTGCGAGTGGCTACACCTTC. Its translation is CASSTVGSASGYTF.

The chain employs TRBV9 and TRBJ2-1; 7 nucleotides agree with TRBD2. Germline-derived CDR1 and CDR2 are SGDLS and YYNGEE. With V trimmed by 1 base and J by 4 bases, 11 bases remained unmatched. The CDR3 totals 17 residues. The CDR3 DNA reads TGTGCCAGCAGCGTAAGGTCCGGCGGGGGAGTATACAATGAGCAGTTCTTC. This translates into CASSVRSGGGVYNEQFF.

This sequence joins TRBV5-6 and TRBJ1-6; D perhaps matches TRBD1 (5 bases). The V gene's germline CDR1 is SGHDT and CDR2 YYEEEE. CDR3 size: 16 residues. The V and J ends lost 3 bases and 6 bases respectively, with 16 bases between them. The CDR3 coding sequence is TGTGCCAGCAGCTCGCCAGGGCAGAATCTTAATTCACCCCTCCACTTT. This gives the protein CASSSPGQNLNSPLHF. The full variable domain, completed using reference TRBV5-6 and TRBJ1-6, is DAGVTQSPTHLIKTRGQQVTLRCSPKSGHDTVSWYQQALGQGPQFIFQYYEEEERQRGNFPDRFSGHQFPNYSSELNVNALLLGDSALYLCASSSPGQNLNSPLHFGNGTRLTVT.

The rearrangement links TRBV14 to TRBJ1-1; D is uncertain. The CDR3 spans 13 residues. The germline V gene has CDR1 SGHDN and CDR2 FVKESK. Trimming cost V 3 bases and J 6 bases, with 11 bases left between them. In DNA form, the CDR3 reads TGTGCCAGCAGCCACAGCGGGGTGGCTGAAGCTTTCTTT. Its translation: CASSHSGVAEAFF.

This rearrangement joins TRBV4-1 to TRBJ2-2; 11 bases fit TRBD2. CDR1 is MGHRA, CDR2 YSYEKL, per germline. V lost 4 bases and J lost 0; bases outside the gene matches: 1. The CDR3 spans 16 residues. CDR3 coding DNA: TGCGCCAGCAGCCGACTAGCGGGGCCGAACACCGGGGAGCTGTTTTTT. This encodes CASSRLAGPNTGELFF.

J is TRBJ2-1 and V is TRBV7-2; D unclear. Germline V gene lookup returns CDR1 SGHTA and CDR2 FQGNSA. This CDR3 is built from 11 residues. V lost 2 bases and J lost 6, with 2 bases in between. CDR3 sequence reads: CASSLLNEQFF. The CDR3 DNA sequence: TGTGCCAGCAGCTTACTCAATGAGCAGTTCTTC.

The chain carries TRBV7-2 and TRBJ2-1; TRBD2 might be the D (6 bases). The germline V gene has CDR1 SGHTA and CDR2 FQGNSA. The CDR3 covers 16 residues. V lost 1 base and J 7 bases, leaving 17 bases between the germline ends. The CDR3 sequence: CASSLVYGGRLNEQFF. The DNA of the CDR3 is TGTGCCAGCAGCTTAGTCTACGGGGGTAGGTTGAATGAGCAGTTCTTC.

This rearrangement joins TRBV7-2 to TRBJ2-5; D possibly corresponds to TRBD2 (6 bases). From germline, CDR1 is SGHTA and CDR2 FQGNSA. This CDR3 is built from 14 residues. Trimming took 3 bases from V and 6 from J, leaving 14 bases between them. The CDR3 loop is CASSFHQGLKTQYF. The DNA of the CDR3 is TGTGCCAGCAGCTTTCATCAGGGACTGAAGACCCAGTACTTC.

The chain uses TRBV18 and TRBJ1-1; 10 positions agree with TRBD1. This CDR3 has 15 amino acids. The germline CDR1 and CDR2 sequences are KGHSH and LQKENI. The V segment lost 3 bases and the J segment 6 bases; nucleotides outside the gene matches: 7. The CDR3 loop reads CASSPWTGGDAEAFF. CDR3 bases: TGTGCCAGCTCACCTTGGACAGGGGGTGACGCTGAAGCTTTCTTT.

This CDR3 is CASSLGTGGETEAFF. The CDR3 nucleotides are TGTGCCAGCAGCCTAGGGACAGGGGGGGAGACTGAAGCTTTCTTT. This chain joins TRBV3-1 (or the pseudogene TRBV3-2) and TRBJ1-1; 11 nucleotides match TRBD1. CDR1 LGHDT and CDR2 YNNKEL come from the germline V gene (reference sequence). This CDR3 is 15 amino acids long. With 4 bases clipped from V and 5 bases from J, the junction kept 6 bases outside the gene matches.

The rearrangement links TRBV6-5 to TRBJ1-4; D is perhaps TRBD1 (5 bases). CDR3 length equals 15 residues. Germline CDR1 reads MNHEY; CDR2 reads SVGAGI. V was trimmed by 6 bases and J by 1 base, leaving 12 bases between them. CDR3 bases: TGTGCCAGCAGGACCAACGGGGGAACTAATGAAAAACTGTTTTTT. As protein: CASRTNGGTNEKLFF.

V is TRBV9 and J is TRBJ2-5; 13 bases agree with TRBD2. Germline-derived CDR1 and CDR2 are SGDLS and YYNGEE. The CDR3 runs to 20 residues. J lost 1 base, V lost 2 bases, and 14 bases had no gene match. This chain's CDR3 is CASSVLGLAGTSLFQETQYF. DNA of the CDR3: TGTGCCAGCAGCGTCCTGGGACTAGCGGGAACCTCGCTATTCCAAGAGACCCAGTACTTC.

The rearrangement links TRBV7-6 to TRBJ1-3; D is unresolved. CDR1 and CDR2 (germline): SGHVS, FNYEAQ. V was trimmed by 1 base and J by 0 bases, leaving 13 bases between them. The CDR3 totals 17 residues. CDR3 loop: CASSLGRPNLSGNTIYF. CDR3 nucleotide sequence: TGTGCCAGCAGCTTAGGCAGGCCAAACCTCTCTGGAAACACCATATATTTT.

The chain has TRBV19 and TRBJ1-1, with no clear D. Germline V gives CDR1 LNHDA, CDR2 SQIVND (reference sequence). The CDR3 consists of 14 residues. V was clipped by 3 bases and J by 2 bases, with 10 bases between them. The CDR3 coding sequence is TGTGCCAGTAGTATGGGCCACTTTAACACTGAAGCTTTCTTT. Its protein product is CASSMGHFNTEAFF.

The chain is built from TRBV7-9 and TRBJ1-2; weak D call: TRBD1 (5 bases). Trimming left V 5 bases short and J 4 bases short, with 8 bases between. The germline CDR1 and CDR2 sequences are SEHNR and FQNEAQ (reference sequence). The CDR3 is 12 amino acids. Written as DNA, the CDR3 is TGTGCCAGCAGCCTCGACAGCTATGGCTACACCTTC. Translated: CASSLDSYGYTF.

The rearrangement uses TRBV6-5 and TRBJ1-2; 11 bases fit TRBD1. The germline V gene encodes CDR1 MNHEY and CDR2 SVGAGI. With 6 bases clipped from V and 8 bases from J, the junction kept 11 bases outside the gene matches. The CDR3 runs to 15 residues. As DNA, the CDR3 is TGTGCCAGCAGGGGGACAGGGGGTTTTTGGGTCGGCTACACCTTC. Its protein product is CASRGTGGFWVGYTF.